Listed below are T cell receptor beta chains from one sample, sequenced in a study of cytomegalovirus exposure and HLA in healthy donors. The data were produced by immunoSEQ multiplex PCR, yet TCRdb's version contains in-frame clones alone and is incomplete. Of under 250,000 clones in the sample, about 83% were seen once. The sequenced sample consisted of PBMCs. All receptors come from a human donor in good health. The CDR3 runs from the conserved cysteine through the conserved F or W. A D gene is named only where the DNA matches it firmly.

.,TRBV4-3,CASSQSSVEQFF
.,TRBV27,CASSLPGTEAFF
TRBD2,TRBV10-3,CAISEGTSGYEQYF
TRBD1,TRBV28,CASSTGQGNYGYTF
TRBD2,TRBV6-5,CASSTSGASYEQYF
.,TRBV4-2,CASSQERSNTGELFF
TRBD2,TRBV5-4,CASRSGWTSGSNEQFF
TRBD1,TRBV15,CATSREGTGSEKLFF
TRBD1,TRBV6-1,CASTNRGLTNEKLFF
TRBD2,TRBV6-4,CASSDSSGTGNEQFF
.,TRBV7-2,CASSLAAGFETQYF
TRBD1,TRBV5-6,CASRYRGLNGYTF
TRBD2,TRBV5-1,CASSWTRTNEQFF
.,TRBV5-1,CASSLAGGITYEQYF
.,TRBV5-4,CASSLRSAGNTIYF
TRBD1,TRBV19,CASRDGGQLRNTEAFF
TRBD2,TRBV10-3,CAISYSGRADEQYF
.,TRBV10-3,CAISEDNSYNEQFF
.,TRBV20-1,CSAERRVEAFF
TRBD2,TRBV5-4,CASSLRTSGSGVHPYEQYF
.,TRBV29-1,CSARIADTDTQYF
TRBD2,TRBV7-2,CASSPGTSGRYEQYF
TRBD1,TRBV7-3,CASSLSRDRGNEQFF
.,TRBV15,CATSRDRPGDQHF
.,TRBV10-3,CATNTVRGRMSSYEQYF
TRBD2,TRBV6-1,CASNGGTSGSVEQFF
.,TRBV7-9,CASSLARGGENEKLFF
TRBD2,TRBV6-6,CAEGEGRDEQFF
.,TRBV18,CASSPAPHDTEAFF